One sample yielded the 29 T cell receptor beta chains listed below, sequenced in a study of T cells in localized non-small cell lung cancer. Repertoires were generated with immunoSEQ multiplex PCR, while TCRdb's copy carries only in-frame clones and drops some. This table holds approximately 30,000 clones, around nine tenths found once. This material consisted of peripheral blood, taken before any cancer treatment. Receptors were obtained from a woman aged 18 to 55 with stage I lung adenocarcinoma.

The chain has TRBV4-3 and TRBJ2-7; 8 bases align to TRBD2. J gave up 4 bases and V 0 bases, and 8 bases lay outside the gene matches. Germline V gene data show CDR1 as LGHNA and CDR2 as YSLEER. The CDR3 extends over 16 amino acids. The CDR3 nucleotides read TGCGCCAGCAGCCAAGATAGGAATAGCGGGAAATACGAGCAGTACTTC. It specifies CASSQDRNSGKYEQYF.

The J gene is TRBJ2-7, the V gene TRBV6-5; D gene uncertain. Germline V gene lookup returns CDR1 MNHEY and CDR2 SVGAGI. This CDR3 spans 15 amino acids. V was pared by 0 bases and J by 3 bases, with 12 bases between. Here the CDR3 DNA reads TGTGCCAGCAGTTACTCGAAGAGGACCCTCTACGAGCAGTACTTC. It yields the protein CASSYSKRTLYEQYF.

The J gene is TRBJ2-1, the V gene TRBV6-5, with D perhaps matching TRBD2 (6 bases). Between the trimmed V and J ends, which lost 2 bases and 2 bases, there was a span of 10 bases. This CDR3 spans 15 amino acids. Germline CDR1 is MNHEY and CDR2 is SVGAGI. In nucleotides, the CDR3 is TGTGCCAGCAGTTACCGGGGGTCGCCCTACAATGAGCAGTTCTTC. This translates into CASSYRGSPYNEQFF.

This sequence joins TRBV2 and TRBJ2-5, with TRBD2 identical over 14 bases. Germline V lookup: CDR1 SNHLY, CDR2 FYNNEI. CDR3 length equals 17 residues. After removal of 6 bases from V and 4 bases from J, the junction contained 10 bases not matched to a gene. The CDR3 coding sequence is TGTGCCAGCAGGCGCGGGACTAGCGGGAGTGTCAGAGAGACCCAGTACTTC. Translating gives CASRRGTSGSVRETQYF.

This sequence joins TRBV29-1 and TRBJ1-3, with D maybe TRBD1 (6 bases). The CDR3 contains 12 residues. Trimming left V 6 bases short and J 2 bases short, with 8 bases between. Germline V lookup: CDR1 SQVTM, CDR2 ANQGSEA. Written as DNA, the CDR3 is TGCAGCGTGGGGGCGCCTGGAAACACCATATATTTT. Translated: CSVGAPGNTIYF. Using reference TRBV29-1 and TRBJ1-3 for the parts outside the CDR3, the full variable domain is SAVISQKPSRDICQRGTSLTIQCQVDSQVTMMFWYRQQPGQSLTLIATANQGSEATYESGFVIDKFPISRPNLTFSTLTVSNMSPEDSSIYLCSVGAPGNTIYFGEGSWLTVV.

The genes are TRBV28 and TRBJ2-7; D possibly uses TRBD1 or TRBD2 (5 bases each). The V end was cut by 3 bases, the J end by 6 bases, with 24 bases between. The CDR3 is made up of 17 amino acids. Germline CDR1 reads MDHEN; CDR2 reads SYDVKM. CDR3 DNA: TGTGCCAGCAGTTTGGGTGGAGACGGGACGGGGTATGGCGAGCAGTACTTC. It encodes CASSLGGDGTGYGEQYF. The entire variable domain, with the rest obtained from reference TRBV28 and TRBJ2-7, is as follows: DVKVTQSSRYLVKRTGEKVFLECVQDMDHENMFWYRQDPGLGLRLIYFSYDVKMKEKGDIPEGYSVSREKKERFSLILESASTNQTSMYLCASSLGGDGTGYGEQYFGPGTRLTVT.

The chain has TRBV28 and TRBJ2-7, with D unclear. Trimming shortened V by 8 bases and J by 2 bases, and 16 bases separated the two germline ends. Germline V CDR1 and CDR2: MDHEN, SYDVKM. The CDR3 is made up of 14 amino acids. The CDR3 is CASVEDGRPYEQYF. DNA for the CDR3: TGTGCCAGCGTCGAGGACGGCAGGCCCTACGAGCAGTACTTC. The variable domain in full, with the rest retrieved from reference TRBV28 and TRBJ2-7, is DVKVTQSSRYLVKRTGEKVFLECVQDMDHENMFWYRQDPGLGLRLIYFSYDVKMKEKGDIPEGYSVSREKKERFSLILESASTNQTSMYLCASVEDGRPYEQYFGPGTRLTVT.

The rearrangement links TRBV5-6 to TRBJ1-5, with TRBD1 as a possible D gene (5 bases). This CDR3 spans 15 amino acids. The germline V and J ends were trimmed by 7 bases and 2 bases, with 16 bases remaining between them. Germline-derived CDR1 and CDR2 are SGHDT and YYEEEE. The CDR3 DNA reads TGTGCCAGCCAGTGGGGGAGAGGGGGCAATCAGCCCCAGCATTTT. This codes for CASQWGRGGNQPQHF.

This clone has only a few counts. V gene TRBV19 combines with J gene TRBJ1-2; maybe TRBD1 (6 bases). CDR1 and CDR2 from the germline V gene are LNHDA and SQIVND (reference sequence). V was cut by 8 bases and J by 0 bases, with 13 bases left in between. The CDR3 consists of 14 residues. The CDR3 DNA reads as TGTGCCAGTTTAGGAAGGGACACTAACTATGGCTACACCTTC. Protein product: CASLGRDTNYGYTF.

This chain links TRBV5-8 with TRBJ1-5, with 7 nucleotides matching TRBD1. This CDR3 contains 16 residues. CDR1 and CDR2 from the germline V gene are SGHTS and YDEGEE. Trimming at V came to 0 bases and at J to 3 bases, leaving 6 bases not matched to a gene. The CDR3 nucleotides are TGTGCCAGCAGCTTGGTAACAGGGGTCAACAATCAGCCCCAGCATTTT. Its protein is CASSLVTGVNNQPQHF.

The chain joins TRBV6-5 to TRBJ2-5, with 8 bases matching TRBD2. TRBJ2-7 explains the end of the DNA better; the J call may be wrong. Germline assignment: CDR1 MNHEY and CDR2 SVGAGI. There are 15 residues in the CDR3. In DNA form, the CDR3 reads TGTGCCAGCAGTTACTCTACTAGCGGTCCCTACGAGCAGTACTTC. It specifies CASSYSTSGPYEQYF.

This chain links TRBV19 with TRBJ2-1; no definite D call. Germline V gene lookup returns CDR1 LNHDA and CDR2 SQIVND (reference sequence). There are 14 residues in the CDR3. V was cut by 5 bases and J by 0 bases, with 8 bases left in between. CDR3 nucleotides: TGTGCCAGTAGTCGCGTCTACTCCTACAATGAGCAGTTCTTC. It translates to CASSRVYSYNEQFF.

CDR3 in amino acids: CASSLRPLNTNTDTQYF. CDR3 DNA: TGTGCCAGCAGTTTACGACCCCTAAACACCAACACAGATACGCAGTATTTT. The rearrangement links TRBV27 to TRBJ2-3; D is uncertain. Trimming shortened V by 2 bases and J by 2 bases, and 17 bases separated the two germline ends. This CDR3 comprises 17 residues. Per germline, CDR1 MNHEY and CDR2 SMNVEV (reference sequence).

The chain carries TRBV7-2 and TRBJ2-5; D gene ambiguous. The germline gives CDR1 SGHTA, CDR2 FQGNSA. V was trimmed by 4 bases and J by 1 base, leaving 7 bases between them. The CDR3 is 13 amino acids. CDR3 region: CASSSGIQETQYF. CDR3 DNA sequence: TGTGCCAGCAGCTCTGGGATCCAAGAGACCCAGTACTTC.

The V and J genes are TRBV11-3 and TRBJ2-5, with 10 nucleotides matching TRBD2. The ends lost 1 base at V and 2 bases at J; junction bases unmatched: 1. CDR3 size: 15 residues. From germline, CDR1 is SGHNT and CDR2 YENEEA. The chain's CDR3 is CASSLGTSGQETQYF. The CDR3 DNA is TGTGCCAGCAGCTTAGGGACTAGCGGACAAGAGACCCAGTACTTC.

The chain has TRBV28 and TRBJ1-2; TRBD1 matches 9 bases. The CDR3 has 15 residues. The J segment lost 2 bases and the V segment lost 4 bases, leaving 5 bases of the junction unmatched. CDR1 and CDR2 from the germline V gene are MDHEN and SYDVKM. Here the CDR3 reads CASSYTGGANYGYTF. CDR3 in DNA: TGTGCCAGCAGTTATACAGGGGGCGCGAACTATGGCTACACCTTC.

This chain connects TRBV7-8 to TRBJ2-5; 7 positions match TRBD1. CDR1 and CDR2 (germline): SGHVS, FQNEAQ. With 4 bases clipped from V and 4 bases from J, the junction kept 15 bases outside the gene matches. This CDR3 is built from 17 residues. The DNA of the CDR3 is TGTGCCAGCAGCTCAAGACCCGGGACAGAGTATGGAGAGACCCAGTACTTC. As protein: CASSSRPGTEYGETQYF.

The V and J genes are TRBV10-3 and TRBJ2-5, with 13 positions matching TRBD2. The junction had 6 bases not matched to a gene; V was cut back by 4 bases and J by 4 bases. CDR1 ENHRY and CDR2 SYGVKD come from the germline V gene. The CDR3 length is 16 residues. The CDR3 nucleotides are TGTGCCATCAGTGGAACTAGCGGGAGGGCCGGAGAGACCCAGTACTTC. It encodes CAISGTSGRAGETQYF.

The chain has TRBV9 and TRBJ2-2; the D is unclear. This CDR3 has 17 residues. V was clipped by 0 bases and J by 0 bases, with 12 bases between them. Germline CDR1 SGDLS, CDR2 YYNGEE. Here the CDR3 reads CASSVANSPANTGELFF. The CDR3 DNA sequence: TGTGCCAGCAGCGTAGCTAACAGTCCCGCGAACACCGGGGAGCTGTTTTTT.

This chain connects TRBV4-3 to TRBJ2-2, with 7 bases lining up with TRBD2. The V and J ends lost 5 bases and 2 bases, in that order; junction bases with no gene match: 11. CDR1 LGHNA and CDR2 YSLEER come from the germline V gene. This CDR3 has 17 amino acids. The CDR3: CASSALPGTINTGELFF. CDR3 DNA: TGCGCCAGCAGCGCTCTTCCCGGGACTATTAACACCGGGGAGCTGTTTTTT.

This clone appeared a single time. The rearrangement links TRBV28 to TRBJ2-7, with D possibly being TRBD1 or TRBD2 (6 bases each). In germline, CDR1 is MDHEN, CDR2 SYDVKM. The CDR3 loop spans 14 amino acids. V was pared by 4 bases and J by 2 bases, with 12 bases between. The CDR3, as DNA: TGTGCCAGCAGTTCCGCAGGGGAGGCCTACGAGCAGTACTTC. Translation: CASSSAGEAYEQYF.

This sequence joins TRBV11-1 and TRBJ1-2, with 7 bases that match TRBD1. Losses at the gene ends were 4 bases for V and 0 bases for J; bases not matched to a gene: 5. The CDR3 length is 15 residues. Germline V gene sequence: CDR1 SGHAT, CDR2 FQDESV (reference sequence). The CDR3 nucleotides are TGTGCCAGCAGCTCACTGGGACAGCCTAACTATGGCTACACCTTC. Translating gives CASSSLGQPNYGYTF.

The chain employs TRBV30 and TRBJ1-1; 8 nucleotides match TRBD1. The germline gives CDR1 GTSNPN, CDR2 SVGIG (reference sequence). The V gene end was trimmed by 7 bases and the J gene end by 0 bases; junction bases not matched to a gene: 10. The CDR3 spans 15 residues. The DNA for the CDR3 is TGTGCCTCCTCGACAGGGGAGCGGATGAACACTGAAGCTTTCTTT. Its protein is CASSTGERMNTEAFF.

The chain carries TRBV5-4 and TRBJ1-3; D is possibly TRBD1 (5 bases). Trimming pared 6 bases from V and 4 bases from J, leaving 14 bases between. Germline V gives CDR1 SGHNT, CDR2 YYREEE (reference sequence). The CDR3 extends over 14 amino acids. CDR3 coding DNA: TGTGCCAGCACCCGGGAGGGGAGCGGAAACACCATATATTTT. Its translation is CASTREGSGNTIYF.

The chain couples TRBV18 to TRBJ2-1; D is perhaps TRBD1 (6 bases). Trimming cost V 0 bases and J 5 bases, with 14 bases left between them. CDR1 and CDR2 from the germline V gene are KGHSH and LQKENI. CDR3 length: 16 amino acids. CDR3: CASSPPVGGVHNEQFF. As DNA, the CDR3 is TGTGCCAGCTCACCACCGGTAGGGGGTGTACACAATGAGCAGTTCTTC.

V gene TRBV18 combines with J gene TRBJ2-2; perhaps TRBD2 as D (7 bases). Germline-derived CDR1 and CDR2 are KGHSH and LQKENI. Trimming took off 6 bases at V and 6 bases at J, with 14 bases between the two ends. The CDR3 runs to 14 residues. The CDR3 DNA reads TGTGCCAGCTCCCGCGGCGGGGGCTCCGGGGAGCTGTTTTTT. Amino acid sequence: CASSRGGGSGELFF.

The rearrangement links TRBV19 to TRBJ1-5, with a possible D match to TRBD1 (5 bases). The V end lost 6 bases, the J end lost 4 bases, and 10 bases lay between the germline ends. The CDR3 covers 13 residues. The germline gives CDR1 LNHDA, CDR2 SQIVND (reference sequence). CDR3 sequence reads: CASSPDRNQPQHF. CDR3 nucleotides: TGTGCCAGTAGCCCTGACAGAAATCAGCCCCAGCATTTT.

The CDR3 reads CASSFLQGSNQPQHF. DNA of the CDR3: TGTGCCAGTAGTTTCTTACAGGGCAGCAATCAGCCCCAGCATTTT. The rearrangement links TRBV19 to TRBJ1-5; weak D call: TRBD1 (6 bases). The CDR3 extends over 15 amino acids. The V and J ends lost 5 bases and 1 base respectively, with 12 bases between them. CDR1 and CDR2 (germline): LNHDA, SQIVND (reference sequence).

This clone showed up just once. The genes are TRBV6-1 and TRBJ1-5, with 9 bases identical to TRBD1. Trimming at V came to 3 bases and at J to 4 bases, leaving 4 bases not matched to a gene. Germline V gives CDR1 MNHNS, CDR2 SASEGT. The CDR3 loop spans 15 amino acids. CDR3 sequence reads: CASSEEGTGNQPQHF. The CDR3 coding sequence is TGTGCCAGCAGTGAGGAGGGGACAGGGAATCAGCCCCAGCATTTT.